This entry describes one T cell receptor beta chain. Its antigen is still unknown. Sequence at one end of the junction differs from germline and may be a read error. The study ran its PCR with 60 Vbeta and 13 Jbeta primers. Sequencing used immunoSEQ multiplex PCR; TCRdb keeps in-frame clones, though not all of them. Counted here are 150,000 to 200,000 clones, around 80% occurring once; the ten biggest clones make up 6% to 7.5%. This sample was included in a study of cytomegalovirus exposure and HLA in healthy donors. Overall study results and limits: Previous analysis showed most TCR beta V segments were productive about 87% or about 30% of the time. Rarity marked most TCR sequences, yet some public TCRs occurred in many donors. It was assumed in the presence/absence analyses that sequencing depth was roughly uniform across donors. The Asian-associated ancestry cluster reportedly had fewer N-insertions than the approximately 690-donor mean in a later analysis.

The CDR3 is 18 amino acids. In germline, CDR1 is SEHNR, CDR2 FQNEAQ (reference sequence). Sequencing input: PBMCs. The rearrangement uses TRBV7-9 and TRBJ2-5, with 9 positions matching TRBD2. The sequence was collected from a man aged 25 to 40 in good health and CMV-seropositive. The CDR3 spells CSSSPLGLAKGFQETQYF. CDR3 DNA sequence: TGTTCCAGCAGCCCCCTAGGACTAGCGAAGGGGTTCCAAGAGACCCAGTACTTC.